This passage covers 30 T cell receptor beta chains from one sample sequenced in a study of identical twins. TCRdb redid the calling of the 5' RACE reads with MiXCR, one entry per CDR3 protein. The sample includes 750,000 to 950,000 distinct CDR3 sequences, about 12% seen only once; the top ten take around 1.5%. These same data were also listed under a study on yellow fever vaccine responses in identical twins.

The sequenced sample consisted of PBMCs. The receptors were gathered from a woman aged 18-29 years in good health.

This clonotype was counted between two and nine times. J is TRBJ1-2 and V is TRBV28, with 9 bases lining up with TRBD1. The CDR3 has 15 residues. The germline V gene encodes CDR1 MDHEN and CDR2 SYDVKM. V trimming: 6 bases; J trimming: 4 bases; junction bases outside the gene matches: 9. CDR3 bases: TGTGCCAGCAGCCTCAGGGACAGGGCACTCTATGGCTACACCTTC. Translation: CASSLRDRALYGYTF.

This clonotype showed up many times. The chain recombines TRBV20-1 with TRBJ1-2; 7 nucleotides line up with TRBD1. The CDR3 spans 13 residues. V gave up 4 bases and J gave up 6 bases; unmatched junction bases: 8. CDR1 DFQATT and CDR2 SNEGSKA come from the germline V gene (reference sequence). CDR3 residues: CSATTDRADGYTF. The CDR3 DNA is TGCAGTGCTACCACCGACAGGGCTGATGGCTACACCTTC.

This chain uses TRBV18 with TRBJ2-7, with 9 bases fitting TRBD1. The CDR3 spans 17 residues. Germline assignment: CDR1 KGHSH and CDR2 LQKENI. The V gene end was trimmed by 3 bases and the J gene end by 0 bases; junction bases not matched to a gene: 9. CDR3 loop: CASSPPPGQGTSYEQYF. CDR3 in DNA: TGTGCCAGCTCACCCCCCCCTGGACAGGGGACCTCCTACGAGCAGTACTTC. The full variable domain, in which reference TRBV18 and TRBJ2-7 provide the parts outside the CDR3, is NAGVMQNPRHLVRRRGQEARLRCSPMKGHSHVYWYRQLPEEGLKFMVYLQKENIIDESGMPKERFSAEFPKEGPSILRIQQVVRGDSAAYFCASSPPPGQGTSYEQYFGPGTRLTVT.

Only a few counts were recorded for this clonotype. The chain links TRBV5-1 to TRBJ2-7; 7 bases fit TRBD2. The CDR3 totals 15 residues. V dropped 4 bases and J dropped 2; count of bases not matched to a gene: 9. Germline lookup yields CDR1 SGHRS and CDR2 YFSETQ. The CDR3 protein is CASSTASGLTYEQYF. The CDR3 bases are TGCGCCAGCAGCACTGCTAGCGGATTGACCTACGAGCAGTACTTC.

The chain joins TRBV20-1 to TRBJ2-3, with D tentatively TRBD1 or TRBD2 (5 bases each). Per germline, CDR1 DFQATT and CDR2 SNEGSKA (reference sequence). The CDR3 length is 17 residues. V was pared by 2 bases and J by 6 bases, with 24 bases between. Written as DNA, the CDR3 is TGCAGTGCTAGAAATCCTGTCGGGGCTGTCTTGGGTGATACGCAGTATTTT. As protein: CSARNPVGAVLGDTQYF.

The J gene is TRBJ2-7, the V gene TRBV12-3 or TRBV12-4; possible D gene TRBD1, 6 bases. There are 12 residues in the CDR3. Trimming took 10 bases from V and 5 from J, leaving 15 bases between them. DNA of the CDR3: TGTGCCATCCAGATCAGGGGACACGAGCAGTACTTC. It codes for CAIQIRGHEQYF.

This clonotype came up many times. This rearrangement joins TRBV12-3 or TRBV12-4 to TRBJ2-7; 8 bases line up with TRBD2. The CDR3 is 16 residues long. The V and J ends lost 5 bases and 2 bases, in that order; junction bases with no gene match: 11. The CDR3 here is CASSILGSGKTYEQYF. DNA for the CDR3: TGTGCCAGCAGTATACTCGGTAGCGGGAAAACCTACGAGCAGTACTTC.

This clonotype has more than one count but fewer than ten. This chain uses TRBV6-5 with TRBJ2-1, with D maybe TRBD1 (6 bases). The CDR3 length is 14 residues. V was cut by 1 base and J by 5 bases, with 9 bases left in between. CDR1 MNHEY and CDR2 SVGAGI come from the germline V gene. The CDR3 nucleotides read TGTGCCAGCAGTTACTTCAGGGGCGACAATGAGCAGTTCTTC. It codes for CASSYFRGDNEQFF.

This clonotype came up many times. V is TRBV20-1 and J is TRBJ2-2; D is perhaps TRBD1 (6 bases). Trimming took off 0 bases at V and 5 bases at J, with 13 bases between the two ends. Germline CDR1 DFQATT, CDR2 SNEGSKA (reference sequence). The CDR3 has 15 residues. This CDR3 reads CSARDLTGLTGELFF. For the CDR3, the DNA is TGCAGTGCTAGAGATCTAACAGGGTTAACCGGGGAGCTGTTTTTT.

The genes are TRBV12-3 or TRBV12-4 and TRBJ2-1; tentative D call: TRBD1 (5 bases). This CDR3 comprises 16 residues. V gave up 2 bases and J gave up 0 bases, with 11 bases separating them. The CDR3 sequence: CASSLSEQGSYNEQFF. Here the CDR3 DNA reads TGTGCCAGCAGTTTATCGGAGCAGGGCTCCTACAATGAGCAGTTCTTC.

The chain employs TRBV4-1 and TRBJ1-1, with 7 bases lining up with TRBD1. The CDR3 runs 15 residues. The V gene's germline CDR1 is MGHRA and CDR2 YSYEKL. Trimming cost V 7 bases and J 3 bases; bases outside gene matches: 11. CDR3 loop: CASTRVRQGDTEAFF. CDR3 in DNA: TGCGCCAGCACGCGGGTAAGGCAGGGGGACACTGAAGCTTTCTTT.

CDR3 region: CASSSRQGAETQYF. CDR3 bases: TGTGCCAGCAGCTCGCGACAGGGGGCGGAGACCCAGTACTTC. The rearrangement uses TRBV13 and TRBJ2-5; TRBD1 matches at 10 bases. V was clipped by 4 bases and J by 5 bases; unmatched bases: 4. The CDR3 consists of 14 residues. Germline CDR1 is PRHDT and CDR2 is FYEKMQ (reference sequence).

This clonotype was counted a few times. The chain combines TRBV12-3 or TRBV12-4 with TRBJ2-4, with 12 bases fitting TRBD1. After removal of 4 bases from V and 2 bases from J, the junction contained 18 bases not matched to a gene. This CDR3 has 21 amino acids. CDR3 in DNA: TGTGCCAGCAGTTCGTTACCGCCGGGACAGGGGGCCCAGCCGTCCAAAAACATTCAGTACTTC. Translating gives CASSSLPPGQGAQPSKNIQYF.

This chain connects TRBV12-3 or TRBV12-4 to TRBJ2-1, with 7 bases lining up with TRBD2. This CDR3 is 18 amino acids long. CDR3 sequence: CTFSFFAGAMGNGHEQFF. DNA of the CDR3: TGTACCTTCAGTTTTTTCGCGGGAGCTATGGGAAATGGGCATGAGCAGTTCTTC.

The chain joins TRBV5-4 to TRBJ2-1, with D possibly being TRBD2 (7 bases). The germline V and J ends were trimmed by 5 bases and 9 bases, with 18 bases remaining between them. Germline assignment: CDR1 SGHNT and CDR2 YYREEE (reference sequence). The CDR3 has 14 amino acids. The CDR3 is CASRDEGGGREQFF. The CDR3 region has the DNA TGTGCCAGCAGGGACGAGGGAGGGGGGCGTGAGCAGTTCTTC.

This chain's CDR3 is CASRPLSSANYGYTF. As DNA, the CDR3 is TGTGCCAGCAGACCGCTTAGTTCCGCTAACTATGGCTACACCTTC. The rearrangement uses TRBV27 and TRBJ1-2, with no clear D. V was shortened by 6 bases and J by 0 bases, with 14 bases between the two germline ends. Germline V gene sequence: CDR1 MNHEY, CDR2 SMNVEV (reference sequence). CDR3 length: 15 residues.

Ten or more counts support this clonotype. V gene TRBV12-3 or TRBV12-4 combines with J gene TRBJ1-6, with TRBD1 matching over 8 bases. The CDR3 totals 14 residues. V was pared by 6 bases and J by 10 bases, with 8 bases of the junction left unmatched. The CDR3 spells CASSTGTGRSPLHF. The CDR3 DNA reads TGTGCCAGCAGCACCGGGACAGGTCGATCACCCCTCCACTTT.

In its sample, this clonotype was seen a few times. The chain uses TRBV29-1 and TRBJ2-6; maybe TRBD2 (6 bases). Per germline, CDR1 SQVTM and CDR2 ANQGSEA. This CDR3 comprises 18 residues. Trimming stripped 6 bases from V and 1 base from J, with 22 bases between. The CDR3 reads CSVEIRDSLKSGANVLTF. The CDR3 DNA sequence: TGCAGCGTCGAGATCAGGGACTCCCTCAAGTCTGGGGCCAACGTCCTGACTTTC.

This clonotype has a handful of counts. V gene TRBV7-8 combines with J gene TRBJ2-5; D tentatively reads TRBD1 or TRBD2 (5 bases each). This CDR3 has 15 residues. Germline V CDR1 and CDR2: SGHVS, FQNEAQ. The V gene lost 8 bases and the J gene lost 5 bases, with 21 bases spanning the gap. DNA of the CDR3: TGTGCCAGCGGCGGGTGGGGACGAGACGGGGAGACCCAGTACTTC. Translating gives CASGGWGRDGETQYF.

This clonotype has only a few counts. This chain uses TRBV12-3 or TRBV12-4 with TRBJ1-1; D unclear. V dropped 3 bases and J dropped 0 bases, with 8 bases sitting between them. The CDR3 has 14 amino acids. In DNA form, the CDR3 reads TGTGCCAGCAGTTTCGGCTCTGTGAACACTGAAGCTTTCTTT. Translated, it gives CASSFGSVNTEAFF.

V and J are TRBV20-1 and TRBJ2-3; TRBD2 might be the D (5 bases). Germline V gene data show CDR1 as DFQATT and CDR2 as SNEGSKA (reference sequence). Trimming stripped 0 bases from V and 3 bases from J, with 16 bases between. CDR3 length: 16 amino acids. This chain's CDR3 is CSARDRGRTSTDTQYF. The CDR3 DNA is TGCAGTGCTAGAGACAGAGGGAGAACTTCGACAGATACGCAGTATTTT.

The V gene is TRBV7-8, the J gene TRBJ1-6; TRBD1 aligns across 7 bases. J was trimmed by 9 bases and V by 5 bases; bases with no gene match: 10. Germline V gene sequence: CDR1 SGHVS, CDR2 FQNEAQ. The CDR3 has 15 residues. In DNA form, the CDR3 reads TGTGCCAGCAGCCCGGGACTGACAGGGTTTTCACCCCTCCACTTT. Its translation: CASSPGLTGFSPLHF.

This clonotype was observed a few times. This sequence joins TRBV11-2 and TRBJ1-5, with 9 nucleotides matching TRBD1. Germline V gene lookup returns CDR1 SGHAT and CDR2 FQNNGV. This CDR3 has 19 amino acids. Trimming removed 0 bases from V and 0 bases from J; junction bases left unmatched: 9. In nucleotides, the CDR3 is TGTGCCAGCAGCTTAGAAGACGGGACAGGGTCGTTTAGCAATCAGCCCCAGCATTTT. It encodes CASSLEDGTGSFSNQPQHF.

The sample holds many counts of this clonotype. The chain carries TRBV4-1 and TRBJ2-2; 13 positions agree with TRBD2. Germline CDR1 is MGHRA and CDR2 is YSYEKL. This CDR3 region has 13 residues. V shed 3 bases, J shed 12 bases, and the junction held 1 base outside the gene matches. The CDR3 sequence: CASSQGLAGKLFF. As DNA, the CDR3 is TGCGCCAGCAGCCAGGGACTAGCGGGGAAGCTGTTTTTT.

This clonotype was counted ten times or more. V usage is TRBV12-3 or TRBV12-4 and J usage is TRBJ2-3; 7 bases match TRBD2. The CDR3 contains 14 residues. The J segment lost 5 bases and the V segment lost 6 bases, leaving 8 bases of the junction unmatched. The DNA of the CDR3 is TGTGCCAGCAGGATCGCGGGGGTGGAAGATACGCAGTATTTT. Translating gives CASRIAGVEDTQYF.

The table lists this clonotype with a few counts. V is TRBV11-2 and J is TRBJ2-1, with D possibly being TRBD2 (5 bases). Germline CDR1 and CDR2: SGHAT and FQNNGV. The CDR3 has 12 residues. The V and J ends lost 5 bases and 6 bases respectively, with 8 bases between them. This chain's CDR3 is CASSDTSNEQFF. CDR3 in DNA: TGTGCCAGCAGCGACACTAGCAATGAGCAGTTCTTC.

This clonotype was counted between two and nine times. The chain employs TRBV3-1 and TRBJ1-1; 7 nucleotides align to TRBD1. This CDR3 comprises 15 residues. CDR1 and CDR2 from the germline V gene are LGHDT and YNNKEL (reference sequence). J was trimmed by 1 base and V by 7 bases; bases with no gene match: 9. The CDR3 region is CASKTTGNSNTEAFF. CDR3 DNA sequence: TGTGCCAGCAAAACGACAGGGAATTCGAACACTGAAGCTTTCTTT. The full variable domain, completed using reference TRBV3-1 and TRBJ1-1, is DTAVSQTPKYLVTQMGNDKSIKCEQNLGHDTMYWYKQDSKKFLKIMFSYNNKELIINETVPNRFSPKSPDKAHLNLHINSLELGDSAVYFCASKTTGNSNTEAFFGQGTRLTVV.

This clonotype has only a few counts. V usage is TRBV20-1 and J usage is TRBJ1-5, with 7 bases aligning to TRBD1. Trimming took 0 bases from V and 6 from J; bases not matched to a gene: 8. The CDR3 has 15 residues. In germline, CDR1 is DFQATT, CDR2 SNEGSKA (reference sequence). The CDR3 nucleotides read TGCAGTGCTAGAGATGACAGGGTGGTGGGTCAGCCCCAGCATTTT. This translates into CSARDDRVVGQPQHF.

This clonotype was observed a handful of times. This chain joins TRBV9 and TRBJ2-1; D uncertain. The CDR3 runs 17 residues. V was clipped by 2 bases and J by 2 bases, with 17 bases between them. Germline V CDR1 and CDR2: SGDLS, YYNGEE. In nucleotides, the CDR3 is TGTGCCAGCAGCGTGCCAGGTGGGGATCTCGCCTACAATGAGCAGTTCTTC. Translated, it gives CASSVPGGDLAYNEQFF.

This clonotype was found a few times. CDR3 coding DNA: TGTGCCAGCAGTCTAATCAGGACAGGCCTAGCCAAAAACATTCAGTACTTC. It is translated as CASSLIRTGLAKNIQYF. This sequence joins TRBV28 and TRBJ2-4, with TRBD1 matching 7 bases. The CDR3 contains 17 residues. The V segment lost 5 bases and the J segment 0 bases; nucleotides outside the gene matches: 10. Germline V CDR1 and CDR2: MDHEN, SYDVKM.